This T cell receptor (beta chain) was sequenced for a study of graft-versus-host responses after intestinal transplantation (dated by TCRdb to about 2021). Regarding the complete study: Multivisceral, liver-intestinal, or isolated intestinal transplants were received by the recipients. Every recipient was given anti-thymocyte globulin induction, followed by around three years of maintenance tacrolimus and steroids. Bulk TCR-beta CDR3 sequencing was used to track graft-versus-host and host-versus-graft alloreactive T cell clones in the graft, circulation and bone marrow after intestinal transplantation. Alloreactive clones were identified by sequencing pre-transplant mixed lymphocyte reaction products and comparing them with unstimulated pre-transplant donor and recipient T cells. A cohort of more than 20 intestinal transplant recipients, including one retransplant, was enrolled, and 3 patients lacking pretransplant specimens were excluded. A peak of at least 4% donor T cells among recipient peripheral blood mononuclear cells was the definition used for donor T cell macrochimerism. Instead of going to the commercial service, samples from a few later patients were sequenced in-house on an Illumina MiSeq and processed with MiXCR. General conclusions and limits of the study: In patients with donor T cell macrochimerism, the allografts had high GvH to HvG T cell clonal ratios. Early after transplant, peak levels of circulating GvH clones were found to be associated with declines in HvG clones. GvH clones were detected in recipient bone marrow, and some of these GvH clones were observed earlier in ileal mucosa or blood, consistent with an intestinal mucosal origin. The conclusions were limited by the relatively low number and heterogeneity of the intestinal transplant patients.

This clone has more than one count but fewer than ten. Qualities for individual bases were not recorded, and no much larger clone is one base off. Per the publication, the time point label means: cells obtained before transplantation from donor or recipient. In the mixed lymphocyte reactions, roughly 200,000 CFSE-labeled pre-transplant responders were plated with roughly 200,000 irradiated violet-dye-labeled stimulators and cultured for approximately 6 days. Proliferating CD3+CD4+CFSE-low and CD3+CD8+CFSE-low responder cells were FACS-sorted on a BD Influx sorter after the mixed lymphocyte reaction. Preparation of the library involved the immunoSEQ multiplex PCR assay. For most patients, genomic DNA was isolated with the Qiagen DNeasy Blood and Tissue Kit and sent frozen to Adaptive Biotechnologies for TCR sequencing. Adaptive Biotechnologies carried out high-throughput TCR-beta CDR3 sequencing of genomic DNA for most patients. Regarding the original processing steps: TCR sequencing data for over 15 patients were retrieved from Adaptive's ImmunoSEQ software; three other patients were processed with MiXCR and VDJtools. To correct CD4 versus CD8 sorting errors, sequences present in both subsets at a frequency ratio below 5:1 were removed. CDR3 nucleotide sequences shared between donor and recipient were removed because the origin of such sequences could not be assigned. To be classed as alloreactive, a clone needed at least 2-fold expansion over unstimulated cells and a minimum CFSE-low frequency of 0.002% (template counts) or 0.001% (read counts). Clones were considered mappable if detected in sequenced pre-transplant spleen, lymph node, or MLR CFSE-low populations of the donor or recipient. The cumulative frequency of alloreactive clones was calculated as a percentage of all sequences, weighted by copy number. TCRdb provides this immuneACCESS table in a form limited to in-frame rearrangements. Some clones are lacking; in checked studies, under half of them reflect an unresolved V gene, and why the rest are absent is not known. That table supplies the V and J calls and clone size; D and trimming were determined from the DNA. Within this sample are 13,000 to 15,000 clones, with roughly a third of them counted one time only. The top ten clones comprise around 5.7% of the sample.

CDR1 and CDR2 (SGHRS, YFSETQ) derive from the germline V gene. A distance of 11 bases separates the germline ends of V and J, which lose 1 base and 0 bases respectively. The CDR3 holds 16 amino acids from the cysteine to the phenylalanine. The CDR3 DNA has 48 bases and is translated from base 1. The sequence links TRBV5-1 to TRBJ1-3; there is no confident call for the D gene. This sequence was found in a human patient who received an intestinal transplant. The starting material was alloreactive CD4+ T cells from a mixed lymphocyte reaction culture, obtained before intestinal transplant. This specimen's cell subset or site label, interpreted: CFSE-low proliferating T cells sorted from roughly six-day pre-transplant mixed lymphocyte reaction (GvH or HvG direction). DNA sequence: TGCGCCAGCAGCTTGTTGGGCGGCAACTCTGGAAACACCATATATTTT. It translates as CASSLLGGNSGNTIYF.